The 5 T cell receptor beta chains reported below all come from one sample, sequenced in a study of T-cell reconstitution after alpha-beta-depleted transplantation in children. Preparation of the TCRbeta library was carried out with unique molecular identifiers. MiXCR, run by TCRdb on the PCR reads, gives a single entry per CDR3 protein. This table has 180,000 or so distinct CDR3 sequences, 5% to 7.5% appearing once. The sample here was PBMCs, taken before TCRalphabeta/CD19-depleted stem cell transplant. The source is a girl younger than two with combined immunodeficiency, due to receive a stem cell transplant.

This clonotype was observed many times. The rearrangement links TRBV15 to TRBJ2-7; 9 nucleotides align to TRBD1. J was trimmed by 8 bases and V by 4 bases; bases with no gene match: 12. The CDR3 spans 15 residues. The germline gives CDR1 LNHNV, CDR2 YYDKDF (reference sequence). For the CDR3, the DNA is TGTGCCACCAGCACCCCTGGGACAGGGTGGTCGCAGCAGTACTTC. This translates into CATSTPGTGWSQQYF.

The table lists this clonotype with many counts. The chain is built from TRBV27 and TRBJ2-1; unclear D gene. This CDR3 region has 14 residues. V lost 7 bases and J lost 5, with 15 bases in between. Per germline, CDR1 MNHEY and CDR2 SMNVEV (reference sequence). The CDR3 here is CASTLDGTDNEQFF. In DNA form, the CDR3 reads TGTGCCAGCACCCTGGACGGAACTGACAATGAGCAGTTCTTC.

About this clonotype: A much larger clone differs by one base, so this may be a read error. The chain combines TRBV4-1 with TRBJ1-1; D unresolved. Germline CDR1 MGHRA, CDR2 YSYEKL. CDR3 length: 13 amino acids. Between the trimmed V and J ends, which lost 1 base and 11 bases, there was a span of 14 bases. CDR3 bases: TGCGCCAGCAGCCAAGGCTTACACGGTAGCGCTTTCTTT. It encodes CASSQGLHGSAFF.

This clonotype has a count of ten or more. The chain links TRBV28 to TRBJ1-1; D remains unclear. Germline lookup yields CDR1 MDHEN and CDR2 SYDVKM. This CDR3 comprises 13 residues. The V end lost 10 bases, the J end lost 3 bases, and 15 bases lay between the germline ends. CDR3 in amino acids: CATQDAGDTEAFF. The CDR3 bases are TGTGCCACACAAGACGCAGGAGACACTGAAGCTTTCTTT. The variable domain in full, with the rest retrieved from reference TRBV28 and TRBJ1-1, is DVKVTQSSRYLVKRTGEKVFLECVQDMDHENMFWYRQDPGLGLRLIYFSYDVKMKEKGDIPEGYSVSREKKERFSLILESASTNQTSMYLCATQDAGDTEAFFGQGTRLTVV.

This clonotype was observed many times. J is TRBJ2-7 and V is TRBV12-3 or TRBV12-4, with D perhaps given as TRBD1 or TRBD2 (6 bases each). The CDR3 loop spans 13 amino acids. The V end was cut by 3 bases, the J end by 5 bases, with 11 bases between. The CDR3 sequence is CASSFARGDEQYF. The CDR3 DNA reads as TGTGCCAGCAGTTTCGCTAGGGGGGACGAGCAGTACTTC.